The rows below give T cell receptor beta chains drawn from one sample of a study of blood T cells in healthy people across ages. TCRdb re-called the 5' RACE reads through MiXCR, storing one row per CDR3 protein. This table holds hundreds of thousands of distinct CDR3 sequences, 32% found once. Sequencing used blood. The receptors were sampled from a woman aged 80 or over in good health. Both conserved end residues are part of each CDR3. The D gene is left open where the match is weak. A row's size may be missing; if present it is once, few, many or a size class.

CDR3: CAWSVLAGSTDTQYF; DNA: TGTGCCTGGAGTGTACTAGCGGGGTCCACAGATACGCAGTATTTT; J: TRBJ2-3; V: TRBV30; size: few; D: TRBD2
CDR3: CASSLEGRAGADTQYF; DNA: TGCGCCAGCAGCTTAGAGGGGCGGGCAGGCGCAGATACGCAGTATTTT; J: TRBJ2-3; V: TRBV5-1; size: .; D: .
CDR3: CASRPGTNIANQPQHF; DNA: TGTGCCAGCCGCCCCGGGACGAATATAGCAAATCAGCCCCAGCATTTT; J: TRBJ1-5; V: TRBV12-3/TRBV12-4; size: many; D: .
CDR3: CSVYSASSYEQYF; DNA: TGCAGCGTTTACAGCGCGAGCTCCTACGAGCAGTACTTC; J: TRBJ2-7; V: TRBV29-1; size: few; D: .
CDR3: CASSPGTGAPNQPQHF; DNA: TGCGCCAGCAGCCCCGGGACAGGGGCCCCCAATCAGCCCCAGCATTTT; J: TRBJ1-5; V: TRBV5-1; size: .; D: TRBD1
CDR3: CSAWDRGGGGYTF; DNA: TGCAGTGCTTGGGACAGGGGGGGTGGTGGCTACACCTTC; J: TRBJ1-2; V: TRBV20-1; size: few; D: TRBD1
CDR3: CASWTGGSYEQYF; DNA: TGTGCCAGCTGGACAGGGGGCTCCTACGAGCAGTACTTC; J: TRBJ2-7; V: TRBV28; size: .; D: TRBD1
CDR3: CASSHVGTAEVEAFF; DNA: TGTGCCAGCAGCCATGTCGGGACGGCGGAGGTTGAAGCTTTCTTT; J: TRBJ1-1; V: TRBV3-1; size: few; D: .
CDR3: CASSPKPTGPYEQYF; DNA: TGTGCCAGCAGCCCCAAACCCACAGGGCCCTACGAGCAGTACTTC; J: TRBJ2-7; V: TRBV14; size: many; D: .
CDR3: CSAHFPGQKETQYF; DNA: TGCAGTGCCCATTTCCCAGGACAGAAAGAGACCCAGTACTTC; J: TRBJ2-5; V: TRBV20-1; size: many; D: .
CDR3: CASSSTGQSPLHF; DNA: TGTGCCAGCAGTTCGACAGGGCAATCACCCCTCCACTTT; J: TRBJ1-6; V: TRBV12-3/TRBV12-4; size: .; D: TRBD1
CDR3: CASSPGTLSEKLFF; DNA: TGTGCCAGTAGTCCCGGGACGTTGTCGGAAAAACTGTTTTTT; J: TRBJ1-4; V: TRBV19; size: few; D: .
CDR3: CASSLGLGTSLTYEQYF; DNA: TGTGCCAGCAGTTTGGGTTTGGGGACTAGCCTTACCTACGAGCAGTACTTC; J: TRBJ2-7; V: TRBV28; size: .; D: TRBD2
CDR3: CASSALGQGIGGNQPQHF; DNA: TGTGCCAGCAGTGCCCTGGGACAGGGTATAGGCGGCAATCAGCCCCAGCATTTT; J: TRBJ1-5; V: TRBV2; size: .; D: TRBD1
CDR3: CSASSPAKNIQYF; DNA: TGCAGTGCTAGTAGTCCAGCCAAAAACATTCAGTACTTC; J: TRBJ2-4; V: TRBV20-1; size: many; D: .
CDR3: CASSSGGVNSPLHF; DNA: TGTGCCAGCAGCTCTGGGGGGGTTAATTCACCCCTCCACTTT; J: TRBJ1-6; V: TRBV7-2; size: .; D: .
CDR3: CASSGRGRDFQETQYF; DNA: TGTGCCAGCAGCGGACGCGGACGGGACTTCCAAGAGACCCAGTACTTC; J: TRBJ2-5; V: TRBV9; size: many; D: .
CDR3: CASSRGGGGYNEQFF; DNA: TGTGCCAGCAGCCGGGGAGGGGGGGGTTACAATGAGCAGTTCTTC; J: TRBJ2-1; V: TRBV25-1; size: many; D: .
CDR3: CASGSGTGDEKLFF; DNA: TGTGCCAGCGGCTCCGGGACAGGGGATGAAAAACTGTTTTTT; J: TRBJ1-4; V: TRBV6-1; size: .; D: TRBD1
CDR3: CSAPLVQETQYF; DNA: TGCAGTGCCCCACTAGTCCAAGAGACCCAGTACTTC; J: TRBJ2-5; V: TRBV20-1; size: many; D: .
CDR3: CASGLVLYEQYF; DNA: TGTGCTAGTGGTTTGGTACTTTACGAGCAGTACTTC; J: TRBJ2-7; V: TRBV12-5; size: many; D: .
CDR3: CATRRDRGNYGYTF; DNA: TGTGCCACCAGGAGGGACAGGGGAAACTATGGCTACACCTTC; J: TRBJ1-2; V: TRBV10-3; size: many; D: TRBD1
CDR3: CASRDRGASSYEQYF; DNA: TGTGCCAGTAGGGACAGGGGGGCCAGCTCCTACGAGCAGTACTTC; J: TRBJ2-7; V: TRBV6-1; size: many; D: TRBD1
CDR3: CASSLAVSGQAEQYF; DNA: TGCGCCAGCAGCTTGGCCGTAAGCGGACAGGCCGAGCAGTACTTC; J: TRBJ2-7; V: TRBV5-1; size: many; D: TRBD1
CDR3: CATSRDRLKNEQFF; DNA: TGTGCCACCAGCAGGGACAGGTTAAAAAATGAGCAGTTCTTC; J: TRBJ2-1; V: TRBV15; size: many; D: TRBD1
CDR3: CSARGEQRFYNEQFF; DNA: TGCAGTGCTAGGGGAGAACAGCGTTTCTACAATGAGCAGTTCTTC; J: TRBJ2-1; V: TRBV20-1; size: many; D: .
CDR3: CASSRRAGSSPLHF; DNA: TGTGCCAGCAGCCGCCGGGCAGGGAGTTCACCCCTCCACTTT; J: TRBJ1-6; V: TRBV12-3/TRBV12-4; size: few; D: .
CDR3: CASSQQGGTGILETQYF; DNA: TGCGCCAGCAGCCAACAAGGTGGGACAGGGATCTTGGAGACCCAGTACTTC; J: TRBJ2-5; V: TRBV4-1; size: many; D: TRBD1
CDR3: CASSPAHTDTQYF; DNA: TGTGCCAGCAGCCCGGCCCACACAGATACGCAGTATTTT; J: TRBJ2-3; V: TRBV5-6; size: few; D: .
CDR3: CASSFTGSSTDTQYF; DNA: TGTGCCAGCAGTTTTACAGGTTCGAGCACAGATACGCAGTATTTT; J: TRBJ2-3; V: TRBV12-3/TRBV12-4; size: many; D: .
CDR3: CASSLSGYGYTF; DNA: TGTGCCAGCAGCTTAAGCGGATATGGCTACACCTTC; J: TRBJ1-2; V: TRBV28; size: many; D: .
CDR3: CSATPGTGETQYF; DNA: TGCAGTGCTACCCCCGGGACAGGGGAGACCCAGTACTTC; J: TRBJ2-5; V: TRBV20-1; size: few; D: TRBD1
CDR3: CSAPGQGGPDTQYF; DNA: TGCAGTGCCCCCGGACAGGGAGGGCCGGATACGCAGTATTTT; J: TRBJ2-3; V: TRBV20-1; size: .; D: .
CDR3: CAVGLAGDTQYF; DNA: TGTGCCGTCGGGCTAGCGGGGGATACGCAGTATTTT; J: TRBJ2-3; V: TRBV7-3; size: many; D: TRBD2
CDR3: CASETPGQTYEQYF; DNA: TGTGCCAGTGAAACTCCGGGGCAGACCTACGAGCAGTACTTC; J: TRBJ2-7; V: TRBV6-1; size: many; D: .
CDR3: CSARARTANNQPQHF; DNA: TGCAGTGCTAGGGCCAGGACAGCTAACAATCAGCCCCAGCATTTT; J: TRBJ1-5; V: TRBV20-1; size: many; D: .
CDR3: CASSPTYKSTEAFF; DNA: TGCGCCAGCAGCCCGACCTACAAGTCCACTGAAGCTTTCTTT; J: TRBJ1-1; V: TRBV5-1; size: .; D: .
CDR3: CATTKGDLYEQYF; DNA: TGTGCTACAACAAAAGGGGACCTCTACGAGCAGTACTTC; J: TRBJ2-7; V: TRBV12-3/TRBV12-4; size: .; D: .
CDR3: CASSEGLALNTGELFF; DNA: TGTGCCAGCTCCGAGGGACTAGCGCTAAACACCGGGGAGCTGTTTTTT; J: TRBJ2-2; V: TRBV18; size: once; D: TRBD2
CDR3: CAISEPPGQGAAEAFF; DNA: TGTGCCATCAGTGAGCCCCCGGGACAGGGGGCGGCTGAAGCTTTCTTT; J: TRBJ1-1; V: TRBV10-3; size: many; D: TRBD1
CDR3: CASSYNRDTVWYGYTF; DNA: TGTGCCAGCAGTTACAACCGGGACACGGTCTGGTATGGCTACACCTTC; J: TRBJ1-2; V: TRBV6-5; size: many; D: .
CDR3: CASSPGRTNQPQHF; DNA: TGTGCCAGCAGCCCGGGACGGACTAATCAGCCCCAGCATTTT; J: TRBJ1-5; V: TRBV6-5; size: few; D: .
CDR3: CASSYPGGTGTYNEQFF; DNA: TGTGCCAGCAGTTATCCCGGGGGGACAGGGACGTACAATGAGCAGTTCTTC; J: TRBJ2-1; V: TRBV6-6; size: few; D: TRBD1
CDR3: CASSQGSAGSSYEQYF; DNA: TGTGCCAGCAGCCAAGGATCAGCGGGAAGCTCCTACGAGCAGTACTTC; J: TRBJ2-7; V: TRBV3-1; size: few; D: TRBD2
CDR3: CASSRTRLSYEQYF; DNA: TGTGCCAGCAGCCGGACACGACTATCCTACGAGCAGTACTTC; J: TRBJ2-7; V: TRBV11-2; size: few; D: .
CDR3: CSVAGRSGNTIYF; DNA: TGCAGCGTTGCGGGGCGCTCTGGAAACACCATATATTTT; J: TRBJ1-3; V: TRBV29-1; size: once; D: .
CDR3: CASSVHRGEQYF; DNA: TGTGCCAGCAGCGTTCACAGAGGCGAGCAGTACTTC; J: TRBJ2-7; V: TRBV7-2; size: many; D: .
CDR3: CSARDGRGGIKTQYF; DNA: TGCAGTGCTAGAGATGGGCGGGGGGGCATCAAGACCCAGTACTTC; J: TRBJ2-5; V: TRBV20-1; size: many; D: TRBD2
CDR3: CASSGLGSTTDTQYF; DNA: TGTGCCAGCAGCGGACTGGGATCCACCACAGATACGCAGTATTTT; J: TRBJ2-3; V: TRBV9; size: .; D: .
CDR3: CSVAAGANYGYTF; DNA: TGCAGCGTCGCTGCGGGGGCTAACTATGGCTACACCTTC; J: TRBJ1-2; V: TRBV29-1; size: many; D: .
CDR3: CASSVAREQYF; DNA: TGTGCCAGCAGCGTAGCGCGAGAGCAGTACTTC; J: TRBJ2-7; V: TRBV9; size: many; D: .
CDR3: CASSHPGKGRSYEQYF; DNA: TGTGCCAGCAGTCACCCCGGAAAGGGTAGATCCTACGAGCAGTACTTC; J: TRBJ2-7; V: TRBV27; size: many; D: .
CDR3: CASSLRRGLNTEAFF; DNA: TGTGCCAGCAGTTTAAGAAGGGGCCTGAACACTGAAGCTTTCTTT; J: TRBJ1-1; V: TRBV27; size: few; D: .
CDR3: CASRITGTEQYF; DNA: TGTGCCAGCAGAATAACAGGTACCGAGCAGTACTTC; J: TRBJ2-7; V: TRBV21-1; size: many; D: .
CDR3: CASSLERERENEQFF; DNA: TGCGCCAGCAGCTTGGAGCGGGAGAGAGAGAATGAGCAGTTCTTC; J: TRBJ2-1; V: TRBV5-1; size: .; D: TRBD2
CDR3: CASSHRDSYGYTF; DNA: TGTGCCAGCAGCCACCGGGACAGCTATGGCTACACCTTC; J: TRBJ1-2; V: TRBV3-1; size: many; D: TRBD1